A selection of T cell receptor beta chains follows, all from one sample in a study of T cells after yellow fever vaccination. TCRdb passed the 5' RACE reads through MiXCR, listing each CDR3 protein once. The data show a few hundred thousand distinct CDR3 sequences, about 5.2% seen once. Sequenced here: CD4+ T cells sorted from PBMCs, sampled on the day of the yellow fever booster vaccination. These receptors came from a man aged 18 to 30 who received the YFV17D yellow fever vaccine. Both conserved end residues are part of each CDR3. The D gene is left open where the match is weak. For some rows the clone size is stated as once, few or many, or as a class when expanded; others skip it.

size,V,J,D,DNA,CDR3
many,TRBV6-5,TRBJ2-1,NA,TGTGCCAGCTCCCCGTTCACCCCAAACAATGAGCAGTTCTTC,CASSPFTPNNEQFF
few,TRBV3-1,TRBJ1-2,NA,TGTGCCAGCAGCCAAGATTCCAGGGGCCATGGCTACACCTTC,CASSQDSRGHGYTF
many,TRBV11-2,TRBJ2-1,NA,TGTGCCAGCAGCCCATCAGGGGCTAGCGGCAATGAGCAGTTCTTC,CASSPSGASGNEQFF
NA,TRBV4-1,TRBJ2-3,NA,TGCGCCAGCAGCCAAGAATATCGGGGTGATACGCAGTATTTT,CASSQEYRGDTQYF
many,TRBV10-3,TRBJ2-5,NA,TGTGCCATCAGCCCGTGGGGCGGGGAAGACCAAGAGACCCAGTACTTC,CAISPWGGEDQETQYF
NA,TRBV6-1,TRBJ1-4,TRBD1,TGTGCCAGCAGTAAGACAGGGAATGAAAAACTGTTTTTT,CASSKTGNEKLFF
many,TRBV20-1,TRBJ2-2,NA,TGCAGTGCTAGAGATACGGGGAAGGAGGCCGGGGAGCTGTTTTTT,CSARDTGKEAGELFF
many,TRBV4-3,TRBJ2-3,NA,TGCGCCAGCAGCCAAGATAGGCGCCCAGATACGCAGTATTTT,CASSQDRRPDTQYF
NA,TRBV29-1,TRBJ1-4,NA,TGCAGCGTGGGTATAGGGGGGCTCCTGTTTTTT,CSVGIGGLLFF
few,TRBV7-8,TRBJ1-5,NA,TGTGCCAGCAGCTTACACCGAGAATCACAGGGTTATAGCAATCAGCCCCAGCATTTT,CASSLHRESQGYSNQPQHF
many,TRBV20-1,TRBJ2-5,TRBD2,TGCAGTGCCGGTCCCAGCGGGGGGCTCCAAGAGACCCAGTACTTC,CSAGPSGGLQETQYF
NA,TRBV20-1,TRBJ1-1,NA,TGCAGTGCTAACGTGGTTGGCGGTGAAGCTTTCTTT,CSANVVGGEAFF
many,TRBV28,TRBJ2-1,NA,TGTGCCAGCACATCTGCGGGGCTCCAGAGCTCCTACAATGAGCAGTTCTTC,CASTSAGLQSSYNEQFF
many,TRBV11-2,TRBJ2-1,TRBD2,TGTGCCAGCAGCTCGCAAAAAGCGGGGACGACCTACAATGAGCAGTTCTTC,CASSSQKAGTTYNEQFF
few,TRBV20-1,TRBJ2-5,NA,TGCAGTGCGCCGAAAGGGGAGACCCAGTACTTC,CSAPKGETQYF
many,TRBV6-1,TRBJ1-3,NA,TGTGCCAGCAGTGCGCGCAGGGTGGTTGGAAACACCATATATTTT,CASSARRVVGNTIYF
NA,TRBV5-1,TRBJ1-1,TRBD1,TGCGCCAGCAGTCCAGGGACAGGGAGAGGAAACACTGAAGCTTTCTTT,CASSPGTGRGNTEAFF
NA,TRBV5-4,TRBJ2-3,TRBD2,TGTGCCAGCAGCTTCGTTAGCGGGGGGGGAGATACGCAGTATTTT,CASSFVSGGGDTQYF
NA,TRBV9,TRBJ1-1,NA,TGTGCCAGCAGCGCCCACTTTGGACAGAAGAACACTGAAGCTTTCTTT,CASSAHFGQKNTEAFF
many,TRBV12-3/TRBV12-4,TRBJ1-1,NA,TGTGCCAGCAGCGAAAGCTACAGGGAAATCTTCATGAACACTGAAGCTTTCTTT,CASSESYREIFMNTEAFF
few,TRBV5-1,TRBJ1-2,NA,TGCGCCAGCAGCTTGGGGACCGGCCAGGATGGCTACACCTTC,CASSLGTGQDGYTF
few,TRBV10-1,TRBJ1-1,NA,TGCGCCAGCAGACGGGAGGGGCTGATGAACACTGAAGCTTTCTTT,CASRREGLMNTEAFF
few,TRBV4-1,TRBJ1-6,NA,TGCGCCAGCAGCCAAGATACTAGCACCCTCCACTTT,CASSQDTSTLHF
once,TRBV18,TRBJ2-6,TRBD1,TGTGCCAGCTCCCTTGGACAGGCGACCTCTGGGGCCAACGTCCTGACTTTC,CASSLGQATSGANVLTF
many,TRBV6-1,TRBJ2-7,NA,TGTGCCACCTTACTTGGGGGCGCCTCCTACGAGCAGTACTTC,CATLLGGASYEQYF
NA,TRBV2,TRBJ1-3,NA,TGTGCCACCGGTCGGGGTTCGCAAACTGGAAACACCATATATTTT,CATGRGSQTGNTIYF
NA,TRBV5-4,TRBJ1-6,NA,TGTGCCAGCAGCTCCTCAGGGCTGAGTTCACCCCTCCACTTT,CASSSSGLSSPLHF
many,TRBV11-2,TRBJ2-3,NA,TGTGCCAGCAGCTTAGATCGGCGAAATACGCAGTATTTT,CASSLDRRNTQYF
many,TRBV6-6,TRBJ2-2,NA,TGTGCCAGCAGTAGATCGACGGGGGGCCGGAACACCGGGGAGCTGTTTTTT,CASSRSTGGRNTGELFF
many,TRBV29-1,TRBJ1-1,NA,TGCAGCGCTGTGAGGGGCAGGGGAACTGAAGCTTTCTTT,CSAVRGRGTEAFF
many,TRBV7-2,TRBJ2-3,NA,TGTGCCAGCAGCTTCATAGCAGGGACAGATACGCAGTATTTT,CASSFIAGTDTQYF
NA,TRBV12-3/TRBV12-4,TRBJ1-1,NA,TGTGCCAGCAGTTTAGGCCAGGCTGAAGCTTTCTTT,CASSLGQAEAFF
NA,TRBV30,TRBJ2-4,NA,TGTGCCTGGAGTGTCGATTCTACAGGGAAGTTGCGGTACTTC,CAWSVDSTGKLRYF
NA,TRBV18,TRBJ2-3,TRBD2,TGTGCCAGCTCACGGACTAGGGAGGATACGCAGTATTTT,CASSRTREDTQYF
NA,TRBV5-1,TRBJ2-5,TRBD2,TGCGCCAGCAGCCCCTGGACTAGCGGGCAAGAGACCCAGTACTTC,CASSPWTSGQETQYF
NA,TRBV29-1,TRBJ2-5,NA,TGCAGCGTTGAACCCGGGAAGAGAGAGACCCAGTACTTC,CSVEPGKRETQYF
NA,TRBV20-1,TRBJ2-3,NA,TGCAGTGCTAGAGATATGGGGGGGGCCACAGATACGCAGTATTTT,CSARDMGGATDTQYF
few,TRBV20-1,TRBJ1-5,NA,TGCAGTGCTTATATCCCCACCACACTACGAAAGACAGAGGATCAGCCCCAGCATTTT,CSAYIPTTLRKTEDQPQHF
many,TRBV3-1,TRBJ2-3,NA,TGTGCCAGCAGCCAAGTTGTATCTAGCACAGATACGCAGTATTTT,CASSQVVSSTDTQYF
few,TRBV5-6,TRBJ2-3,NA,TGTGCCAGCGGGGCCATGCCGGCAGATACGCAGTATTTT,CASGAMPADTQYF
NA,TRBV11-2,TRBJ2-3,NA,TGTGCCAGCAGCTTAGGAGACCCGCTTTTGGATACGCAGTATTTT,CASSLGDPLLDTQYF
many,TRBV5-6,TRBJ2-7,NA,TGTGCCAGCAGCAAACGAGCCACGGGCCAGAGCGAGCAGTACTTC,CASSKRATGQSEQYF
NA,TRBV20-1,TRBJ2-5,TRBD2,TGCAGTGCGGCGGGACTAATCCCCGAAGAGACCCAGTACTTC,CSAAGLIPEETQYF
few,TRBV2,TRBJ2-3,NA,TGTGCCAGCAGTGGTACGGTTCGGGGGGATACGCAGTATTTT,CASSGTVRGDTQYF
many,TRBV5-1,TRBJ2-5,TRBD1,TGCGCCAGCAGCCACGGACAGGGGGCGTTGGATAACCAAGAGACCCAGTACTTC,CASSHGQGALDNQETQYF